This TCR beta chain was sequenced in a study of cytomegalovirus exposure and HLA in healthy donors. The PCR employed 60 Vbeta primers together with 13 Jbeta primers. Here immunoSEQ multiplex PCR was the method, and the copy in TCRdb shows in-frame clones only, minus some. This repertoire shows around 160,000 clones, around 78% found once; its top ten account for roughly 0.99%. The ends lost 6 bases at V and 5 bases at J; junction bases unmatched: 9. This CDR3 is built from 15 residues. Germline CDR1 reads KGHSH; CDR2 reads LQKENI. The chain carries TRBV18 and TRBJ1-4, with TRBD1 identical over 7 bases. Sequencing was done on a sample of PBMCs. The clonotype originates from a woman in her forties in good health and CMV-seronegative. As DNA, the CDR3 is TGTGCCAGCTCCCGGGAGACAGGGCCAAATGAAAAACTGTTTTTT. Amino acid sequence: CASSRETGPNEKLFF.